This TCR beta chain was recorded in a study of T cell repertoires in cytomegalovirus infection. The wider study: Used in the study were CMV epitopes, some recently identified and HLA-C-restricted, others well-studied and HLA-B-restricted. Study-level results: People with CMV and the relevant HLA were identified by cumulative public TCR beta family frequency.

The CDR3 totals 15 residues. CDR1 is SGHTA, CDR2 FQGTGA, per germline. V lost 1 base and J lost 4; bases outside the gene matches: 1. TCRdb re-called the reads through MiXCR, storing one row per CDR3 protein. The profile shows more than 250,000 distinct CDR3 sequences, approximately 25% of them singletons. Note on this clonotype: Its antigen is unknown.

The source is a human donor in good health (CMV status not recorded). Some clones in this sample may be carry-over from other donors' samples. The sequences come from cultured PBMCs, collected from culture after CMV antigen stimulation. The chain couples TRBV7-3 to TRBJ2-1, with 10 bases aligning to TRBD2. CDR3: CASSLNSGGYNEQFF. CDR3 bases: TGTGCCAGCAGCTTAAATAGCGGGGGGTACAATGAGCAGTTCTTC.